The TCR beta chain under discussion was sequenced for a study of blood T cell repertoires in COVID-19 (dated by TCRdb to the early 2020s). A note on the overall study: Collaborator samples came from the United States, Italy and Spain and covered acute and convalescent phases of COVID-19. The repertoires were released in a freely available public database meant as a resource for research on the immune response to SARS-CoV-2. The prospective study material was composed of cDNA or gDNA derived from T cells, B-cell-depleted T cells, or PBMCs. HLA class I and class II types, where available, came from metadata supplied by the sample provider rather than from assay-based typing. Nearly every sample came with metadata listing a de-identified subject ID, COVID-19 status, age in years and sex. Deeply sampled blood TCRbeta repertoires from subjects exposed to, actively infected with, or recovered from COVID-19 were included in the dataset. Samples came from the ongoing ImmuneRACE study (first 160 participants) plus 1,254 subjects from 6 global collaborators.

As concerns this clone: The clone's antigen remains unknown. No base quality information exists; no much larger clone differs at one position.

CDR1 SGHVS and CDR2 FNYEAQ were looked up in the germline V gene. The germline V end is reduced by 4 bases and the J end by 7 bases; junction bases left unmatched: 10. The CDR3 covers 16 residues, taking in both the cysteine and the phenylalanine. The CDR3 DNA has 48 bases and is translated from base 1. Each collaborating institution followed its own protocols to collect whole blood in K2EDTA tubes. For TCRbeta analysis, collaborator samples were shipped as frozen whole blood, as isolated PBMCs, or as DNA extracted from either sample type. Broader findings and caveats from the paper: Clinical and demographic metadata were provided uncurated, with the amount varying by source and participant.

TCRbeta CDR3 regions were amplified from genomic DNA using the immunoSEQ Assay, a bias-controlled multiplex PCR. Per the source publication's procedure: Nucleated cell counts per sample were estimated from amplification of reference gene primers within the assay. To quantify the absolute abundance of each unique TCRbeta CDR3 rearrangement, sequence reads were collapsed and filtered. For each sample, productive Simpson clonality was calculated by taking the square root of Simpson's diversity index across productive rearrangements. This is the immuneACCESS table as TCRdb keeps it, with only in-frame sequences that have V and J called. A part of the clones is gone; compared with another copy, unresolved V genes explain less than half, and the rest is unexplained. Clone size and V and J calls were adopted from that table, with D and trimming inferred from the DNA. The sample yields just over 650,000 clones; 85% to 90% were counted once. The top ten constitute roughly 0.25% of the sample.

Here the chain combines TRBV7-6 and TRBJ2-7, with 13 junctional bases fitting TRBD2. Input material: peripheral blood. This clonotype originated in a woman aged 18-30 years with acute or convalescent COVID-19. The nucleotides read TGTGCCAGCAGCTACCGGGGACTAGCGGGGTCGGGGGAGCAGTACTTC. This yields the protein CASSYRGLAGSGEQYF.